This paragraph covers one T cell receptor beta chain sequence. The antigen is undetermined. Random hexamers served to reverse transcribe roughly 0.45 to 1 ug RNA. An immunoSEQ multiplex PCR amplified TCR beta CDR3 over 54 Vbeta and 13 Jbeta. TCRdb recomputed calls from the immunoSEQ multiplex PCR reads with MiXCR, one row per CDR3 protein. The profile shows fewer than 150,000 distinct CDR3 sequences, 90% to 95% of them singletons. This sample was included in a study of CD8 T cells in Susac syndrome. Overall study results and limits: In its TCR sequencing and HLA analysis, the study acknowledged that the number of individuals was relatively small.

Sequencing of TCR beta, carried out with a high-throughput approach, was applied to CD8+ and CD4+ T cells from the blood. Negative isolation was used for CD8+ and CD4+ T cells, and FACS enrichment was applied to TEMRA cells. V lost 3 bases and J 4 bases, leaving 0 bases between the germline ends. The CDR3 totals 10 residues. The sequenced sample was CD4+ T cells from PBMCs. The V gene is TRBV12-3 or TRBV12-4, the J gene TRBJ1-2, with D uncertain. The TCR originated in a human donor with multiple sclerosis. The CDR3 sequence: CASSFYGYTF. The CDR3 DNA sequence: TGTGCCAGCAGTTTCTATGGCTACACCTTC.